This TCR beta chain was recorded in a study of T cell responses to AZD1222 COVID-19 vaccine. Only a few counts were recorded for this clone. Profiling relied on immunoSEQ multiplex PCR, and the TCRdb table lists in-frame clones only, not all of them. The sample comprises around 140,000 clones, 92% of which are singletons, and under 3.5% rests with the top ten. V dropped 4 bases and J dropped 0 bases, with 5 bases sitting between them. This CDR3 is built from 13 residues. CDR1 and CDR2 (germline): SGHRS, YFSETQ. The clonotype comes from an adult who received the AZD1222 COVID-19 vaccine. The source material was peripheral blood, sampled 28 days after the second AZD1222 dose. V usage is TRBV5-1 and J usage is TRBJ1-3; no definite D call. This CDR3 is CASSAGSGNTIYF. Here the CDR3 DNA reads TGCGCCAGCAGCGCGGGCTCTGGAAACACCATATATTTT.